This T cell receptor beta chain emerged from a study of cytomegalovirus exposure and HLA in healthy donors (dated by TCRdb to the late 2010s). Concerning the study at large: In an earlier analysis of 550 to 750 of the donors, 250 to 350 Gb of sequence data and 120 million or so unique TCR beta sequences from roughly 190 million T cells were reported. Besides the first cohort of around 670 subjects, a separate validation cohort made up of 120 or so different subjects was used. In an earlier analysis of several hundred of the donors, high-throughput TCR beta sequencing was used to judge whether each TCR beta V gene segment behaved as functional or pseudogenic. Among the roughly 400 genotyped donors, approximately 81% belonged to the genetic ancestry cluster associated with self-reported Caucasian donors. Across 300 to 500 genotyped donors of the cohort, an average of roughly 230,000 unique TCR beta nucleotide sequences per donor were sequenced, and approximately 17% of those sequences were non-productive. About 5 DR-DQ haplotypes were handled as single units for association and clustering, since linkage in the cohort was strong. HLA typing covered class I and class II loci at four-digit resolution. Typing coverage varied by locus: about 629-640 donors for A, B, C, DRB1 and DQB1; some 520 for DQA1; about 590 for DPA1; 450 to 480 for DPB1. All discovery cohort repertoires had been generated using a single sequencing platform. The study used immunosequencing to profile the T cell repertoires of 600 to 850 subjects and linked those repertoires to cytomegalovirus serostatus. Alongside the repertoire data, information on donor age, sex, ethnicity and CMV serostatus was compiled. Approximately 300 gigabases of sequencing data and roughly 81 million unique TCR sequences made up an early release that covered approximately 700 HLA-typed donors. A later genetic analysis used genome-wide SNP genotypes for about 60% of the roughly 700 donors, treating that subset as a discovery cohort. The aim of the study was to test whether cataloging public T cell receptors could identify signatures of past pathogen exposure. Rather than drawing on any new phenotypic data, the later analysis identified candidate immune exposures from TCR beta sequences and the way those sequences occurred across donors. The study combined high-throughput TCR immunosequencing, statistical association of individual TCRs with disease status, and machine learning to predict cytomegalovirus infection status. A later analysis re-analyzed previously published TCR beta repertoires from 600 to 850 donors and added high-resolution HLA genotyping to study TCR occurrence patterns.

Comment on this clone: Its antigen is not yet known. Per-base qualities were not stored, and no clone one base away is much larger.

CDR1 and CDR2 were assigned from the germline V gene as SGHRS and YFSETQ. The cysteine opens and the phenylalanine closes a CDR3 of 16 amino acids. Only CDR3 DNA is held: 48 bases, read in frame from base 1. V is pruned by 4 bases and J by 3 bases, leaving 11 bases of the junction without a gene match. The study at large found these results: Broadly in line with IMGT annotations, most TCR beta V segments showed up in productive rearrangements about 87% or about 30% of the time in an earlier analysis of some 590 of the donors. The authors suggested that the approach could potentially be generalized to other disease states and immunological phenotypes. Sequencing depth was assumed to be roughly uniform across donors in the presence/absence analyses, though that assumption may not hold. In a later analysis, the rate of TCR association differed among HLA loci, with DRB1 alleles having the most associated TCRs and HLA-C alleles having the fewest. The only immune exposure information available for the cohort was CMV serostatus. Several of the top co-occurrence clusters appeared to be linked to parvovirus B19, influenza, CMV and Epstein-Barr virus, according to a later analysis. In vitro tests confirmed that a few of the cytomegalovirus-associated TCR beta chains recognize cytomegalovirus antigens. When HLA alleles, especially DR and DQ, strongly co-occurred, attributing TCR associations to individual alleles was difficult. A later genetic analysis associated a missense DCLRE1C variant with V-gene and J-gene trimming of TCR beta chains, and an independent cohort replicated the association. A further reported finding was that TCR beta sequences accurately predicted the HLA-A and HLA-B alleles for most subjects in the first cohort. Linkage disequilibrium might explain the correlated functional status among segregating V segments, but an unknown experimental factor could not be excluded. In a later analysis, HLA-associated TCR beta chains showed more clonal expansion and lower generation probabilities than non-associated chains that were equally common. The earlier analysis of 587 of the donors excluded approximately 17 rarely observed V segments, including chromosome 9 orphons, because counts were too low. A later analysis associated roughly 17,000 TCR beta sequences with specific HLA alleles at a false discovery rate of 0.05. A group of highly shared sequence variants was considered likely to be a technical artifact of the sequencing pipeline. This cohort had only TCR beta chains sequenced, and the lack of alpha or paired-chain data limited which features could be detected. Across donors, most TCR sequences were observed very rarely, whereas some public TCRs were present in many individuals. The study listed 150 to 200 TCR beta chains as associated with cytomegalovirus. HLA typing was unavailable for some donors at each locus, so association tests used only the typed subset. According to a later genetic analysis, donors in an Asian-associated ancestry cluster had fewer N-insertions in productive TCRs than the approximately 610-donor mean. A later analysis found that most CMV-associated TCR beta chains appeared HLA-restricted, with HLA associations seemingly driven largely by CMV exposure. In both the original and validation cohorts, the classifier was reported to diagnose cytomegalovirus status with high specificity and sensitivity. Because the 87-base-pair reads could not distinguish some IMGT-functional V segments, including TRBV6-2 and TRBV6-3, those segments were excluded.

To prepare the library, the immunoSEQ multiplex PCR assay was applied. For the multiplex PCR, a mixture combining 60 forward primers for TCR Vbeta segments and 13 reverse primers for TCR Jbeta segments was used. The CDR3 region of rearranged TCR beta genes was amplified from genomic DNA by a multiplex PCR assay. On the Illumina HiSeq System, the amplified TCR beta libraries were sequenced as 87-base-pair reads. Per the source publication's procedure: Across the 670 or so repertoires, a later analysis counted around 80 million unique TCR beta chains, approximately 10 million of which were shared by at least two donors. Raw reads were error-corrected and collapsed into unique sequences by a nearest-neighbor algorithm in which closely related sequences were merged to remove PCR and sequencing errors. V, D and J gene segments were assigned by aligning CDR3 sequences to IMGT reference sequences. For a sequence to be retained, a match of at least six nucleotides to both a V gene segment and a J gene segment was required. Rearrangements were classified as productive when the CDR3 lacked stop codons and remained in frame with V and J, and all other rearrangements were classified as non-productive. CDR3 was defined by IMGT convention, running from the second conserved V-encoded cysteine to the conserved J-encoded phenylalanine. In an earlier analysis of around 640 of the donors, sequences lacking an unambiguous match to a single V gene segment were excluded. In an earlier analysis of some 590 of the donors, a V segment was called functional when productive rearrangements were above 56.7%, and segregating when the standard deviation between donors exceeded 5%. A statistical classification framework was built to diagnose cytomegalovirus status from the catalog of TCR beta chain sequences. In a later analysis, TCR nucleotide sequences were compared against IMGT/GENE-DB human TR gene sequences so that V and J genes could be assigned. Using the TCRdist pipeline, a later analysis assigned CDR3 sequences along with most-parsimonious VDJ recombination scenarios. A later analysis defined each TCR beta chain by its CDR3 amino acid sequence plus V-gene family, and excluded reads lacking a unique V-gene family. To address suspected cross-contamination and a sequencing artifact, a later analysis removed roughly 640 highly shared, low-generation-probability nucleotide sequences. A later analysis calculated a clonal expansion index for each public chain from normalized within-repertoire ranks of inferred template counts. In a later analysis, generation probabilities were computed using a VDJ recombination model fitted to out-of-frame rearrangements, and the results were checked against IGoR. A later analysis scored TCR-TCR, TCR-HLA and TCR-CMV co-occurrence with hypergeometric tests, applying a repertoire-size bias correction to TCR pairs. In a later analysis, false discovery rates were estimated by permuting HLA or CMV assignments 20 times. In a later analysis, co-occurring TCRs were grouped using DBSCAN, with TCRdist sequence similarity added in when clustering inside HLA-allele-positive subsets. Co-occurrence clustering excluded repertoires with fewer than 30,000 or more than 120,000 public chains, plus five with anomalous nucleotide sharing. TCRdb carries this immuneACCESS record with in-frame sequences only. Its versions omit some clonotypes, under half of them owing to an unresolved V gene in the studies checked, with the rest unexplained. V and J calls and clone size are those listed in that table; D and trimming were worked out from the DNA. In all, the sample holds over 200,000 clones, and approximately 78% of those were seen once. The ten top clones hold about 3.8% of the sample.

The cohort was made up of hundreds of healthy bone marrow donors. At the time of sampling, every cohort member was nominally healthy, though immune exposures that went unrecorded were likely present. The donor was CMV seronegative and belonged to the group of 380 or so seronegative cohort members. Every donor gave a peripheral blood sample, and the peripheral blood mononuclear cells from that sample were used for TCR beta sequencing. The Qiagen DNeasy Blood Extraction Kit was used to extract genomic DNA from the blood cell samples. The specimen sequenced was PBMCs. The chain links TRBV5-1 with TRBJ1-1; TRBD1 matches 8 bases in the middle. This receptor was identified in a male donor in good health and CMV-seronegative. For the CDR3, the sequence is CASSPRPGTGHTEAFF. In nucleotide form, the sequence is TGCGCCAGCAGCCCACGTCCCGGGACAGGTCACACTGAAGCTTTCTTT.